These 26 T cell receptor beta chains were all obtained from the same sample, sequenced in a study of blood T cell repertoires in COVID-19. The repertoire was sequenced with immunoSEQ multiplex PCR; TCRdb's copy has only in-frame clones and lacks some. The data show fewer than 15,000 clones, with about 86% seen just once and roughly half held by the top ten. Sequencing used peripheral blood. Source of these receptors: a man aged 80 or over with acute or convalescent COVID-19.

This chain uses TRBV15 with TRBJ1-1, with a possible D match to TRBD1 (6 bases). The CDR3 is 15 amino acids. The germline V gene has CDR1 LNHNV and CDR2 YYDKDF (reference sequence). The germline V and J ends were trimmed by 8 bases and 2 bases, with 18 bases remaining between them. The CDR3 DNA sequence: TGTGCCACCCAAAGCGGATACAGGGATAACACTGAAGCTTTCTTT. This gives the protein CATQSGYRDNTEAFF.

The chain uses TRBV7-9 and TRBJ2-2; 16 bases map to TRBD2. CDR1 and CDR2 from the germline V gene are SEHNR and FQNEAQ (reference sequence). CDR3 length: 18 residues. The J segment lost 3 bases and the V segment lost 6 bases, leaving 7 bases of the junction unmatched. CDR3 nucleotides: TGTGCCAGCAGTTCCGGGACTAGCGGGAGGGCCGACACCGGGGAGCTGTTTTTT. Translating gives CASSSGTSGRADTGELFF.

The chain is built from TRBV24-1 and TRBJ2-2; D is uncertain. The germline gives CDR1 KGHDR, CDR2 SFDVKD. The germline V and J ends were trimmed by 7 bases and 5 bases, with 10 bases remaining between them. This CDR3 contains 13 residues. CDR3 DNA: TGTGCCACCAGAGAGAGAGTGACCGGGGAGCTGTTTTTT. Protein: CATRERVTGELFF.

This sequence joins TRBV6-2 or TRBV6-3 and TRBJ2-7; D unresolved. Germline lookup yields CDR1 MNHEY and CDR2 SVGEGT. V gave up 3 bases and J gave up 2 bases, with 17 bases separating them. The CDR3 totals 16 residues. CDR3 in DNA: TGTGCCAGCAGTTATAAGCCGGGTGTACCCCCCTACGAGCAGTACTTC. Translating gives CASSYKPGVPPYEQYF.

V and J are TRBV6-5 and TRBJ1-4; TRBD1 matches at 9 bases. Germline V gives CDR1 MNHEY, CDR2 SVGAGI. The V and J ends lost 6 bases and 5 bases, in that order; junction bases with no gene match: 7. There are 15 residues in the CDR3. For the CDR3, the DNA is TGTGCCAGCAGCGATTCGACAGGGGGAAATGAAAAACTGTTTTTT. Translated, it gives CASSDSTGGNEKLFF.

The CDR3 here is CASSQATSGGPREQYF. The CDR3 DNA is TGCGCCAGCAGCCAGGCCACTAGCGGGGGGCCGAGAGAGCAGTACTTC. The rearrangement links TRBV4-1 to TRBJ2-7; TRBD2 agrees at 12 bases. CDR1 is MGHRA and CDR2 is YSYEKL in the germline V gene. The ends lost 3 bases at V and 7 bases at J; junction bases unmatched: 10. This CDR3 region has 16 residues.

The chain combines TRBV5-1 with TRBJ2-5, with a tentative D call TRBD1 (6 bases). Germline CDR1 is SGHRS and CDR2 is YFSETQ. V lost 0 bases and J 4 bases, leaving 10 bases between the germline ends. The CDR3 covers 14 residues. CDR3 amino acids: CASSLGSGAETQYF. CDR3 in DNA: TGCGCCAGCAGCTTGGGTTCAGGGGCAGAGACCCAGTACTTC.

The chain is built from TRBV15 and TRBJ1-3; 8 bases agree with TRBD1. V shed 3 bases and J 3 bases; nucleotides not matched to a gene: 16. CDR1 is LNHNV and CDR2 is YYDKDF in the germline V gene (reference sequence). There are 19 residues in the CDR3. This CDR3 reads CATSRGLGDRTDYGNTIYF. The CDR3 coding sequence is TGTGCCACCAGCAGGGGTTTGGGGGACAGGACTGACTATGGAAACACCATATATTTT. The complete variable domain, with remaining parts taken from reference TRBV15 and TRBJ1-3, reads DAMVIQNPRYQVTQFGKPVTLSCSQTLNHNVMYWYQQKSSQAPKLLFHYYDKDFNNEADTPDNFQSRRPNTSFCFLDIRSPGLGDTAMYLCATSRGLGDRTDYGNTIYFGEGSWLTVV.

The chain combines TRBV6-5 with TRBJ2-3, with 8 bases lining up with TRBD1. The CDR3 sequence is 14 residues long. J gave up 1 base and V 7 bases, and 4 bases lay outside the gene matches. Germline CDR1 MNHEY, CDR2 SVGAGI. CDR3 sequence (DNA): TGTGCCAGCAAGACAGGGGAAGGCACAGATACGCAGTATTTT. Translating it yields CASKTGEGTDTQYF.

The chain recombines TRBV30 with TRBJ1-5; D call uncertain. The CDR3 contains 16 residues. From germline, CDR1 is GTSNPN and CDR2 SVGIG (reference sequence). V lost 0 bases and J 4 bases, leaving 16 bases between the germline ends. Here the CDR3 DNA reads TGTGCCTGGAGTGTAGCCCCCCTGACAACGAATCAGCCCCAGCATTTT. As protein: CAWSVAPLTTNQPQHF.

This chain's CDR3 is CASSMGHANTGELFF. CDR3 coding DNA: TGCGCCAGCAGTATGGGACACGCGAACACCGGGGAGCTGTTTTTT. The chain recombines TRBV5-1 with TRBJ2-2; the D gene is possibly TRBD1 (6 bases). Trimming shortened V by 5 bases and J by 0 bases, and 11 bases separated the two germline ends. The length of the CDR3 is 15 residues. CDR1 and CDR2 (germline): SGHRS, YFSETQ.

V gene TRBV29-1 combines with J gene TRBJ2-3; 8 nucleotides align to TRBD1. The germline CDR1 and CDR2 sequences are SQVTM and ANQGSEA. V gave up 6 bases and J gave up 3 bases; unmatched junction bases: 8. The CDR3 extends over 14 amino acids. CDR3 sequence: CSVLSGGRTDTQYF. The CDR3, as DNA: TGCAGCGTACTCTCAGGGGGCCGGACAGATACGCAGTATTTT.

The rearrangement links TRBV29-1 to TRBJ2-3; possible D gene TRBD1, 6 bases. With 6 bases removed from V and 0 bases from J, the gap between germline ends came to 13 bases. Germline V gene data show CDR1 as SQVTM and CDR2 as ANQGSEA. The CDR3 extends over 14 amino acids. The CDR3 sequence: CSVAVGASTDTQYF. Here the CDR3 DNA reads TGCAGCGTGGCGGTGGGGGCCAGCACAGATACGCAGTATTTT.

The chain carries TRBV6-5 and TRBJ1-5; D unclear. Germline lookup yields CDR1 MNHEY and CDR2 SVGAGI. The CDR3 has 15 residues. The V and J ends lost 6 bases and 2 bases respectively, with 14 bases between them. The CDR3, as DNA: TGTGCCAGCAGATCGGGAACCTGGGGCAATCAGCCCCAGCATTTT. It is translated as CASRSGTWGNQPQHF.

The V and J genes are TRBV18 and TRBJ2-6; 9 positions agree with TRBD1. V lost 6 bases to trimming and J lost 2 bases; unmatched junction nucleotides: 14. Germline-derived CDR1 and CDR2 are KGHSH and LQKENI. The CDR3 length is 19 residues. The CDR3 nucleotides read TGTGCCAGCTCCCGCTCTCGGGGACAGGGTTTGACTGGGGCCAACGTCCTGACTTTC. The encoded protein is CASSRSRGQGLTGANVLTF.

This rearrangement joins TRBV7-9 to TRBJ2-3; 10 bases map to TRBD2. The V gene end was trimmed by 6 bases and the J gene end by 1 base; junction bases not matched to a gene: 4. CDR1 is SEHNR, CDR2 FQNEAQ, per germline (reference sequence). The CDR3 contains 15 residues. The CDR3 region has the DNA TGTGCCAGCAGTTACGGGACTAGCGGCACAGATACGCAGTATTTT. Translation: CASSYGTSGTDTQYF.

The chain recombines TRBV6-5 with TRBJ2-3; 8 positions match TRBD2. Germline V gene lookup returns CDR1 MNHEY and CDR2 SVGAGI. This CDR3 spans 12 amino acids. CDR3 coding DNA: TGTACTAGCGGCCGTTACACAGATACGCAGTATTTT. Amino acid sequence: CTSGRYTDTQYF.

The rearrangement links TRBV5-1 to TRBJ2-1; 8 bases are shared with TRBD2. The CDR3 loop spans 16 amino acids. Germline V gene lookup returns CDR1 SGHRS and CDR2 YFSETQ. The V gene end was trimmed by 4 bases and the J gene end by 7 bases; junction bases not matched to a gene: 13. The CDR3 nucleotides are TGCGCCAGCAGCATGTTAACCGGGACTAGGATTAATGAGCAGTTCTTC. It translates to CASSMLTGTRINEQFF.

The chain links TRBV7-9 to TRBJ2-7; a weak D match, TRBD2 (6 bases). CDR1 SEHNR and CDR2 FQNEAQ come from the germline V gene (reference sequence). This CDR3 contains 13 residues. The V gene lost 2 bases and the J gene lost 7 bases, with 12 bases spanning the gap. In DNA, the CDR3 is TGTGCCAGCAGCTTATCCGGGACTTGGGAGCAGTACTTC. Protein: CASSLSGTWEQYF.

This sequence joins TRBV4-2 and TRBJ2-7; tentatively, D is TRBD2 (5 bases). CDR1 and CDR2 from the germline V gene are LGHNA and YNFKEQ. This CDR3 is built from 14 residues. Trimming pared 1 base from V and 3 bases from J, leaving 10 bases between. The CDR3 nucleotides are TGTGCCAGCAGCCAAGTTGAGGGAAGCTACGAGCAGTACTTC. The encoded protein is CASSQVEGSYEQYF.

The chain links TRBV7-8 to TRBJ2-1, with TRBD2 matching over 7 bases. This CDR3 contains 15 residues. CDR1 is SGHVS and CDR2 is FQNEAQ in the germline V gene. V was pared by 4 bases and J by 5 bases, with 8 bases of the junction left unmatched. The DNA of the CDR3 is TGTGCCAGCAGCTCCAGCGGGATGAGAGACAATGAGCAGTTCTTC. Protein: CASSSSGMRDNEQFF.

V and J are TRBV9 and TRBJ2-7; TRBD1 agrees at 8 bases. The J segment lost 2 bases and the V segment lost 3 bases, leaving 10 bases of the junction unmatched. CDR1 is SGDLS, CDR2 YYNGEE, per germline. CDR3 length equals 16 residues. DNA of the CDR3: TGTGCCAGCAGCGGGGGAACGGGACAGGCTCCCTACGAGCAGTACTTC. It encodes CASSGGTGQAPYEQYF.

The gene calls are TRBV10-3 and TRBJ2-7; TRBD2 matches at 8 bases. The CDR3 consists of 15 residues. Germline-derived CDR1 and CDR2 are ENHRY and SYGVKD. Trimming removed 2 bases from V and 3 bases from J; junction bases left unmatched: 6. The CDR3 protein is CAISEPGGRGYEQYF. CDR3 DNA: TGTGCCATCAGTGAGCCGGGGGGGAGGGGCTACGAGCAGTACTTC.

The chain employs TRBV11-2 and TRBJ2-1; D unresolved. Germline V lookup: CDR1 SGHAT, CDR2 FQNNGV. The ends were cut back, 6 bases at V and 8 bases at J, with 11 bases in the middle. The CDR3 covers 12 residues. CDR3 bases: TGTGCCAGCAGTCACATACAGCATGAGCAGTTCTTC. Translated, it gives CASSHIQHEQFF.

This clone was seen only once. This chain connects TRBV11-1 to TRBJ2-5, with TRBD2 as a possible D gene (5 bases). Germline V gene sequence: CDR1 SGHAT, CDR2 FQDESV (reference sequence). The CDR3 has 15 residues. Trimming removed 5 bases at V and 1 base at J, with 14 bases between. CDR3 DNA: TGTGCCAGCAGCCCAGAGGGCCGGGTCCAAGAGACCCAGTACTTC. Translating gives CASSPEGRVQETQYF.

This sequence joins TRBV24-1 and TRBJ2-2; no firm D call. This CDR3 contains 15 residues. The V gene's germline CDR1 is KGHDR and CDR2 SFDVKD. Trimming left V 3 bases short and J 4 bases short, with 11 bases between. CDR3 DNA: TGTGCCACCAGTGATCCCAGGAAACCCACCGGGGAGCTGTTTTTT. Translation gives CATSDPRKPTGELFF.